Listed below are T cell receptor beta chains from one sample, sequenced in a study of shared clonotypes between healthy human individuals. The assay was immunoSEQ multiplex PCR, and TCRdb's table has in-frame clones only and misses some. The table lists more than 2,000,000 clones, approximately 90% of them singletons, with over 0.12% in the top ten. Sequencing was performed on naive CD4+ T cells sorted from blood. The receptors originated from a man aged 18 to 30 in good health. CDR3s leave out the opening cysteine and the closing phenylalanine or tryptophan. Size tells how often a clone was seen (once, few, many) or the class of an expanded clone, and some rows leave it out.

>TRBV6-5|-|TRBJ1-6
ASSRQGFGDSPLH
>TRBV7-2|-|TRBJ2-6
ASSLRGTGANVLT
>TRBV7-9|-|TRBJ1-1
ASSSNTLNTEAF
>TRBV10-1|-|TRBJ1-1
ASSEKGMNTEAF
>TRBV9|few|TRBJ2-1
ASSVKGGVRSNEQF
>TRBV18|-|TRBJ1-4
ASSPGTTNEKLF
>TRBV7-9|-|TRBJ1-6
ASSLDAQGALH
>TRBV7-9|-|TRBJ2-3
ASSLVASTDTQY
>TRBV28|-|TRBJ2-7
ASGASYEQY
>TRBV28|-|TRBJ1-1
ASSFGPSSTEAF
>TRBV2|-|TRBJ2-7
ASSEKLASLLITNEQY
>TRBV5-1|few|TRBJ1-6
ASSLGQGSSPLH
>TRBV7-2|few|TRBJ2-7
ASSLRLLADEQY
>TRBV6-1|-|TRBJ1-1
ASRDSKNTEAF
>TRBV6-6|-|TRBJ2-7
ASSRMDVQY
>TRBV5-5|-|TRBJ1-6
ASSLDRQPWSPLH
>TRBV29-1|-|TRBJ2-2
SVRWPNTGELF
>TRBV18|once|TRBJ2-5
ASSRSGNPETQY